The 25 T cell receptor beta chains below were found in one sample sequenced in a study of CD8 T cells in ankylosing spondylitis. MiXCR, applied by TCRdb to the 5' RACE reads, yields one record per CDR3 protein. The sample has 100,000 to 150,000 distinct CDR3 sequences; about 7% are singletons. Sequenced input: blood, either unsorted or a sorted T cell fraction (not recorded which). The receptors here all came from a male donor with ankylosing spondylitis or in good health (not recorded which).

This clonotype came up many times. This chain connects TRBV20-1 to TRBJ2-1; 11 bases agree with TRBD2. The V gene's germline CDR1 is DFQATT and CDR2 SNEGSKA (reference sequence). V trimming: 7 bases; J trimming: 4 bases; junction bases outside the gene matches: 6. The CDR3 spans 14 residues. DNA of the CDR3: TGCAGTGTTTTGACTAGCGGGGATTACAATGAGCAGTTCTTC. Amino acids: CSVLTSGDYNEQFF.

At least ten counts were recorded for this clonotype. The CDR3 DNA sequence: TGTGCCAGCAGCTTTGCCCTGAGCTCCTACAATGAGCAGTTCTTC. This gives the protein CASSFALSSYNEQFF. This chain links TRBV7-8 with TRBJ2-1; D remains unclear. Germline loops: CDR1 SGHVS, CDR2 FQNEAQ. CDR3 length: 15 residues. V lost 3 bases to trimming and J lost 0 bases, with 9 bases between them.

This clonotype occurred many times. This CDR3 reads CASTNWRSPLDTGELFF. The CDR3 DNA reads as TGTGCCAGTACAAATTGGCGATCGCCGTTGGACACCGGGGAGCTGTTTTTT. The chain links TRBV19 to TRBJ2-2, with unresolved D. CDR3 length: 17 residues. The germline V and J ends were trimmed by 7 bases and 3 bases, with 21 bases remaining between them. Germline V gene lookup returns CDR1 LNHDA and CDR2 SQIVND (reference sequence).

Many counts were recorded for this clonotype. This sequence joins TRBV12-3 or TRBV12-4 and TRBJ2-1; D is ambiguous. V lost 5 bases and J 0 bases, leaving 17 bases between the germline ends. This CDR3 has 17 amino acids. For the CDR3, the DNA is TGTGCCAGCAGTAAGGACCGTAGGCCGAGCTCCTACAATGAGCAGTTCTTC. Its translation: CASSKDRRPSSYNEQFF.

This clonotype was found many times. The V and J genes are TRBV15 and TRBJ2-1; perhaps TRBD1 as D (5 bases). Trimming took off 3 bases at V and 5 bases at J, with 20 bases between the two ends. CDR3 size: 17 residues. Germline CDR1 and CDR2: LNHNV and YYDKDF (reference sequence). CDR3 DNA: TGTGCCACCAGCAGGGAATACAGGTCACCGTCACACAATGAGCAGTTCTTC. Amino acid sequence: CATSREYRSPSHNEQFF.

The chain employs TRBV20-1 and TRBJ2-7, with TRBD2 matching over 11 bases. The CDR3 consists of 13 residues. The germline V gene has CDR1 DFQATT and CDR2 SNEGSKA (reference sequence). Trimming at V came to 6 bases and at J to 4 bases, leaving 5 bases not matched to a gene. CDR3 nucleotides: TGCAGTGCGACACTAGCGGGGGTTTACGAGCAGTACTTC. This codes for CSATLAGVYEQYF.

This clonotype was seen ten or more times. V usage is TRBV29-1 and J usage is TRBJ2-7; 12 bases line up with TRBD2. Trimming removed 5 bases from V and 0 bases from J; junction bases left unmatched: 8. Germline lookup yields CDR1 SQVTM and CDR2 ANQGSEA. The CDR3 spans 16 residues. The CDR3 sequence: CSVQPSGRVSSYEQYF. CDR3 in DNA: TGCAGCGTTCAGCCTAGCGGGAGGGTAAGCTCCTACGAGCAGTACTTC.

This clonotype has ten or more counts. The J gene is TRBJ2-7, the V gene TRBV20-1; the match to TRBD2 covers 11 bases. This CDR3 has 16 amino acids. CDR1 is DFQATT and CDR2 is SNEGSKA in the germline V gene (reference sequence). Unmatched junction bases numbered 7, after V lost 0 bases and J lost 3 bases. This chain's CDR3 is CSARDTSGGSDYEQYF. CDR3 DNA sequence: TGCAGTGCTAGAGATACTAGCGGGGGTTCCGACTACGAGCAGTACTTC.

V is TRBV27 and J is TRBJ2-7; D gene ambiguous. The V end was cut by 2 bases, the J end by 6 bases, with 11 bases between. This CDR3 has 13 residues. CDR1 MNHEY and CDR2 SMNVEV come from the germline V gene (reference sequence). Here the CDR3 DNA reads TGTGCCAGCAGTTTAGATCCATTGTCCGAGCAGTACTTC. This sequence encodes CASSLDPLSEQYF.

This clonotype has at least ten counts. The V call is TRBV5-1, the J call TRBJ2-3; D gene unclear. CDR1 is SGHRS and CDR2 is YFSETQ in the germline V gene. V was cut by 1 base and J by 4 bases, with 10 bases left in between. The CDR3 runs to 14 residues. The CDR3 protein is CASSLRSSADTQYF. The CDR3 nucleotides are TGCGCCAGCAGCTTGCGATCATCGGCAGATACGCAGTATTTT. Filled out from reference TRBV5-1 and TRBJ2-3, the complete variable domain reads KAGVTQTPRYLIKTRGQQVTLSCSPISGHRSVSWYQQTPGQGLQFLFEYFSETQRNKGNFPGRFSGRQFSNSRSEMNVSTLELGDSALYLCASSLRSSADTQYFGPGTRLTVL.

This clonotype showed up many times. The CDR3 reads CASSQVRGGPAEQFF. The CDR3 nucleotides read TGCGCCAGCAGCCAAGTTAGGGGAGGGCCGGCTGAGCAGTTCTTC. This chain uses TRBV4-3 with TRBJ2-1, with 7 bases lining up with TRBD2. V shed 1 base, J shed 9 bases, and the junction held 9 bases outside the gene matches. Per germline, CDR1 LGHNA and CDR2 YSLEER. The CDR3 has 15 residues.

This clonotype showed up many times. The junction differs from germline at one of its ends, possibly a read error. The rearrangement uses TRBV10-3 and TRBJ2-7, with 11 positions matching TRBD2. The CDR3 covers 15 residues. Germline-derived CDR1 and CDR2 are ENHRY and SYGVKD. CDR3 coding DNA: TGTGCCATCACTGAGGGACTAGCGGCGTCCTACGAGCAGTACTTC. Translated: CAITEGLAASYEQYF.

This clonotype has only a few counts. The genes are TRBV29-1 and TRBJ1-1; TRBD1 might be the D (6 bases). The CDR3 spans 14 residues. V shed 2 bases and J shed 4 bases, with 14 bases lying between them. The V gene's germline CDR1 is SQVTM and CDR2 ANQGSEA. The chain's CDR3 is CSVEMGAWGTEAFF. Here the CDR3 DNA reads TGCAGCGTTGAAATGGGGGCCTGGGGCACTGAAGCTTTCTTT.

This clonotype showed up many times. The chain employs TRBV14 and TRBJ1-2; D unclear. Germline V CDR1 and CDR2: SGHDN, FVKESK. V was pared by 1 base and J by 2 bases, with 5 bases between. The CDR3 has 13 residues. CDR3: CASSQVGNYGYTF. The CDR3 DNA sequence: TGTGCCAGCAGCCAAGTGGGGAACTATGGCTACACCTTC.

V and J are TRBV15 and TRBJ1-1, with TRBD1 matching 7 bases. This CDR3 comprises 13 residues. Trimming cost V 2 bases and J 5 bases; bases outside gene matches: 2. CDR1 and CDR2 (germline): LNHNV, YYDKDF (reference sequence). The CDR3 reads CATSRQGGTEAFF. In nucleotides, the CDR3 is TGTGCCACCAGCAGACAGGGGGGGACTGAAGCTTTCTTT.

This clonotype has ten or more counts. This sequence joins TRBV7-8 and TRBJ2-7; 7 nucleotides agree with TRBD1. Germline assignment: CDR1 SGHVS and CDR2 FQNEAQ. V lost 4 bases, J lost 0 bases, and 9 bases stayed unmatched. The CDR3 length is 16 residues. CDR3 sequence reads: CASSSGTVLFSYEQYF. The DNA of the CDR3 is TGTGCCAGCAGCTCGGGGACAGTCTTATTCTCCTACGAGCAGTACTTC.

This clonotype was counted at least ten times. The chain joins TRBV12-3 or TRBV12-4 to TRBJ2-7, with D possibly being TRBD1 (6 bases). V shed 5 bases and J shed 6 bases, with 11 bases lying between them. The CDR3 is 12 amino acids. The CDR3 spells CASSPTGPEQYF. The CDR3, as DNA: TGTGCCAGCAGTCCGACAGGTCCCGAGCAGTACTTC.

This clonotype was seen repeatedly, ten times or more. This chain links TRBV5-1 with TRBJ2-3; TRBD1 is a possible D gene (6 bases). The CDR3 covers 14 residues. Germline values: CDR1 SGHRS, CDR2 YFSETQ. V shed 4 bases and J shed 1 base, with 10 bases lying between them. DNA for the CDR3: TGCGCCAGCAGCATGGACAGCGGCACAGATACGCAGTATTTT. It codes for CASSMDSGTDTQYF. The entire variable domain, with the rest obtained from reference TRBV5-1 and TRBJ2-3, is as follows: KAGVTQTPRYLIKTRGQQVTLSCSPISGHRSVSWYQQTPGQGLQFLFEYFSETQRNKGNFPGRFSGRQFSNSRSEMNVSTLELGDSALYLCASSMDSGTDTQYFGPGTRLTVL.

This clonotype occurred many times. J is TRBJ2-1 and V is TRBV28, with a possible D match to TRBD1 (5 bases). The germline V gene encodes CDR1 MDHEN and CDR2 SYDVKM. Trimming cost V 6 bases and J 0 bases, with 9 bases left between them. The CDR3 is 14 amino acids. The CDR3 nucleotides are TGTGCCAGCAGGGGGCCAGGCTCCTACAATGAGCAGTTCTTC. This gives the protein CASRGPGSYNEQFF.

This clonotype was observed at least ten times. The chain is built from TRBV20-1 and TRBJ2-1; unclear D gene. There are 14 residues in the CDR3. Per germline, CDR1 DFQATT and CDR2 SNEGSKA (reference sequence). Trimming removed 2 bases at V and 6 bases at J, with 14 bases between. The CDR3 here is CSARSVARANEQFF. The DNA of the CDR3 is TGCAGTGCTAGATCCGTGGCCAGAGCCAATGAGCAGTTCTTC.

A remark on this clonotype: A much larger clonotype is one base distant, so this may be a read error. The chain uses TRBV7-6 and TRBJ2-3, with TRBD2 identical over 9 bases. Germline CDR1 SGHVS, CDR2 FNYEAQ. The CDR3 runs 15 residues. The V segment lost 5 bases and the J segment 2 bases; nucleotides outside the gene matches: 5. CDR3 sequence (DNA): TGTGCCAGCAGCCTGACTAGCGGACACACAGATACGCAGTATTTT. It encodes CASSLTSGHTDTQYF.

Many counts were recorded for this clonotype. The V gene is TRBV5-1, the J gene TRBJ2-1; 7 bases are shared with TRBD1. The CDR3 has 15 amino acids. Germline V gene data show CDR1 as SGHRS and CDR2 as YFSETQ. Unmatched junction bases numbered 3, after V lost 1 base and J lost 2 bases. This chain's CDR3 is CASSLSQGAYNEQFF. CDR3 sequence (DNA): TGCGCCAGCAGCTTGTCCCAGGGGGCCTACAATGAGCAGTTCTTC.

This clonotype was seen repeatedly, ten times or more. The chain has TRBV7-2 and TRBJ2-7, with 7 bases lining up with TRBD2. With V trimmed by 4 bases and J by 2 bases, 5 bases remained unmatched. The CDR3 covers 14 residues. Germline-derived CDR1 and CDR2 are SGHTA and FQGNSA. CDR3 residues: CASSWTSVPYEQYF. The CDR3 DNA reads TGTGCCAGCAGCTGGACTAGTGTCCCCTACGAGCAGTACTTC.

This clonotype was recorded at least ten times. V is TRBV20-1 and J is TRBJ1-2, with D possibly TRBD1 on 6 matching bases. Trimming removed 5 bases from V and 7 bases from J, with 11 bases in between. Germline V gene sequence: CDR1 DFQATT, CDR2 SNEGSKA (reference sequence). This CDR3 is 11 amino acids long. CDR3 nucleotide sequence: TGCAGTGCTTCCGGGACACTTGGCTACACCTTC. Amino acid sequence: CSASGTLGYTF.

There are many counts of this clonotype. The CDR3: CASSLAGTPSGNTIYF. DNA for the CDR3: TGTGCCAGCAGCTTAGCAGGGACACCCTCTGGAAACACCATATATTTT. V usage is TRBV7-9 and J usage is TRBJ1-3, with D perhaps matching TRBD1 (6 bases). Germline V gives CDR1 SEHNR, CDR2 FQNEAQ (reference sequence). CDR3 length: 16 residues. V dropped 0 bases and J dropped 0 bases, with 9 bases sitting between them.